The 2 T cell receptor beta chains below were found in one sample sequenced in a study of blood T cell repertoires in COVID-19. The repertoire was sequenced with immunoSEQ multiplex PCR; TCRdb's copy has only in-frame clones and lacks some. This table holds some 210,000 clones, approximately 88% found once. The sequencing sample was made of PBMCs or T cells enriched from blood (not recorded which). Source of these receptors: a man aged 18 to 35 with acute COVID-19.

This rearrangement joins TRBV11-3 to TRBJ2-5, with 9 bases matching TRBD1. CDR1 and CDR2 from the germline V gene are SGHNT and YENEEA. This CDR3 spans 16 amino acids. Unmatched junction bases numbered 8, after V lost 2 bases and J lost 4 bases. The CDR3 sequence is CASSLSGTGSRETQYF. CDR3 coding DNA: TGTGCCAGCAGCTTAAGTGGGACAGGGTCTCGAGAGACCCAGTACTTC.

The rearrangement joins TRBV4-1 to TRBJ2-4; 8 bases are shared with TRBD1. Germline V CDR1 and CDR2: MGHRA, YSYEKL. The CDR3 length is 17 residues. Germline trimming cut 2 bases from V and 10 bases from J; bases unmatched to any gene: 16. Here the CDR3 DNA reads TGCGCCAGCAGCCAATCATTGATCGGGACAGGATACGGAATTCAGTACTTC. The encoded protein is CASSQSLIGTGYGIQYF.